One and the same sample provided the 18 T cell receptor beta chains below, sequenced in a study of blood T cell repertoires in COVID-19. Clones were sequenced by immunoSEQ multiplex PCR, and TCRdb holds only the in-frame ones, with some missing. Of 95,000 to 120,000 clones in the sample, about 88% are singletons; the top ten hold 8% to 9.5%. Material: peripheral blood. All receptors derive from a woman in her 70s who had recovered from COVID-19.

The J gene is TRBJ2-7, the V gene TRBV6-2 or TRBV6-3, with D possibly being TRBD1 (5 bases). Trimming took 1 base from V and 6 from J, leaving 7 bases between them. The length of the CDR3 is 12 residues. The germline V gene encodes CDR1 MNHEY and CDR2 SVGEGT. The CDR3 region is CASSYWGAEQYF. In DNA form, the CDR3 reads TGTGCCAGCAGTTACTGGGGCGCCGAGCAGTACTTC.

The V gene is TRBV19, the J gene TRBJ1-1, with a weak D call TRBD1 (6 bases). The V and J ends lost 10 bases and 8 bases respectively, with 20 bases between them. CDR1 and CDR2 (germline): LNHDA, SQIVND (reference sequence). This CDR3 contains 13 residues. Written as DNA, the CDR3 is TGTGCCACCCGATTGAGGGCAGGGGAGGAAGCTTTCTTT. Its translation: CATRLRAGEEAFF.

The chain uses TRBV18 and TRBJ1-5; tentatively, D is TRBD1 (6 bases). CDR1 and CDR2 from the germline V gene are KGHSH and LQKENI. The CDR3 runs 13 residues. V was trimmed by 4 bases and J by 4 bases, leaving 8 bases between them. The CDR3 sequence: CASSLDRNQPQHF. CDR3 sequence (DNA): TGTGCCAGCTCACTTGACAGGAATCAGCCCCAGCATTTT.

The chain couples TRBV28 to TRBJ1-2, with TRBD1 identical over 10 bases. This CDR3 comprises 14 residues. Trimming cost V 7 bases and J 3 bases; bases outside gene matches: 5. Germline V gene sequence: CDR1 MDHEN, CDR2 SYDVKM. Here the CDR3 reads CASIRGTGDYGYTF. As DNA, the CDR3 is TGTGCCAGCATAAGGGGGACAGGGGACTATGGCTACACCTTC.

V is TRBV9 and J is TRBJ2-5; D not certain. CDR1 SGDLS and CDR2 YYNGEE come from the germline V gene. V lost 0 bases and J lost 1, with 7 bases in between. The CDR3 sequence is 14 residues long. CDR3 DNA sequence: TGTGCCAGCAGCGTAGGGTCTAGCCAAGAGACCCAGTACTTC. Protein: CASSVGSSQETQYF.

This rearrangement joins TRBV21-1 to TRBJ2-4; whether TRBD1, the table's D call, matches the DNA was not checked. TRBV21-1 is tagged as a pseudogene. The CDR3 runs to 14 residues. This chain's CDR3 is CASTLTGTKNIQYF. The CDR3 coding sequence is TGTGCCAGCACCCTGACAGGGACGAAAAACATTCAGTACTTC.

The chain has TRBV3-1 (or the pseudogene TRBV3-2) and TRBJ2-3, with D maybe TRBD2 (6 bases). This CDR3 is built from 16 residues. Germline lookup yields CDR1 LGHDT and CDR2 YNNKEL (reference sequence). Trimming stripped 2 bases from V and 0 bases from J, with 12 bases between. The CDR3 reads CASSQLERGSTDTQYF. Written as DNA, the CDR3 is TGTGCCAGCAGCCAACTTGAACGGGGGAGCACAGATACGCAGTATTTT.

This clone has only a few counts. The chain recombines TRBV9 with TRBJ2-1; TRBD2 is a possible D gene (6 bases). This CDR3 has 15 residues. CDR1 SGDLS and CDR2 YYNGEE come from the germline V gene. V lost 0 bases to trimming and J lost 10 bases, with 17 bases between them. The CDR3 sequence is CASSVEGLLLGEQFF. CDR3 DNA: TGTGCCAGCAGCGTAGAGGGACTCCTACTTGGGGAGCAGTTCTTC.

This clone was seen a single time. This chain uses TRBV6-5 with TRBJ2-6; maybe TRBD2 (6 bases). Looked up from germline, CDR1 is MNHEY and CDR2 is SVGAGI. The CDR3 loop spans 15 amino acids. The V gene lost 6 bases and the J gene lost 1 base, with 10 bases spanning the gap. CDR3 sequence: CASSVRESGANVLTF. The CDR3 nucleotides read TGTGCCAGCAGCGTGCGGGAATCTGGGGCCAACGTCCTGACTTTC.

The V call is TRBV29-1, the J call TRBJ2-2, with TRBD1 identical over 9 bases. V was clipped by 4 bases and J by 2 bases; unmatched bases: 2. Germline V gene data show CDR1 as SQVTM and CDR2 as ANQGSEA. The CDR3 runs 14 residues. The CDR3 sequence is CSVGTGDNTGELFF. The CDR3 nucleotides are TGCAGCGTTGGGACAGGGGATAACACCGGGGAGCTGTTTTTT.

The J gene is TRBJ2-1, the V gene TRBV28; 11 bases fit TRBD2. CDR3 size: 20 residues. Germline V gene data show CDR1 as MDHEN and CDR2 as SYDVKM. Trimming took 4 bases from V and 0 from J; bases not matched to a gene: 14. CDR3 amino acids: CASSSSSGTSGSSSYNEQFF. The CDR3 nucleotides read TGTGCCAGCAGTTCTTCCTCCGGGACTAGCGGCTCCAGCTCCTACAATGAGCAGTTCTTC.

The chain links TRBV20-1 to TRBJ2-7; D gene unclear. The CDR3 is made up of 10 amino acids. V lost 6 bases and J lost 3, with 6 bases in between. Germline V gene sequence: CDR1 DFQATT, CDR2 SNEGSKA (reference sequence). DNA for the CDR3: TGCAGTGCCGCCTACTACGAGCAGTACTTC. This encodes CSAAYYEQYF.

The chain joins TRBV5-6 to TRBJ2-7; no clear D gene. V was cut by 2 bases and J by 2 bases, with 11 bases left in between. The CDR3 extends over 14 amino acids. Germline V gene sequence: CDR1 SGHDT, CDR2 YYEEEE. The CDR3 coding sequence is TGTGCCAGCAGCTTTATCGACGGAGCCTACGAGCAGTACTTC. Its translation is CASSFIDGAYEQYF.

The J gene is TRBJ2-3, the V gene TRBV30, with TRBD2 identical over 8 bases. CDR1 GTSNPN and CDR2 SVGIG come from the germline V gene (reference sequence). The CDR3 has 16 amino acids. V lost 0 bases to trimming and J lost 3 bases; unmatched junction nucleotides: 8. The CDR3 here is CAWSVVTGGQTDTQYF. CDR3 DNA sequence: TGTGCCTGGAGTGTAGTAACGGGGGGGCAAACAGATACGCAGTATTTT.

This clone has only one observation. The chain joins TRBV3-1 (or the pseudogene TRBV3-2) to TRBJ1-4, with 10 nucleotides matching TRBD1. This CDR3 spans 20 amino acids. Losses at the gene ends were 2 bases for V and 0 bases for J; bases not matched to a gene: 12. CDR1 is LGHDT and CDR2 is YNNKEL in the germline V gene (reference sequence). CDR3 protein: CASSQIPGQGPNATNEKLFF. The CDR3 DNA sequence: TGTGCCAGCAGCCAAATTCCGGGACAGGGGCCGAACGCAACTAATGAAAAACTGTTTTTT.

This clone was recorded once. V gene TRBV6-5 combines with J gene TRBJ2-1; maybe TRBD2 (5 bases). This CDR3 comprises 15 residues. V lost 5 bases, J lost 6 bases, and 17 bases lay in between. Germline CDR1 is MNHEY and CDR2 is SVGAGI. For the CDR3, the DNA is TGTGCCAGCAGTCCTCTAGCAACACCTGGCAATGAGCAGTTCTTC. Translating it yields CASSPLATPGNEQFF.

The CDR3 spells CASSSKVSQENTEAFF. The CDR3 DNA follows: TGTGCCAGCAGCTCGAAGGTGTCACAGGAGAACACTGAAGCTTTCTTT. The genes are TRBV5-4 and TRBJ1-1; D may be TRBD1 (5 bases). Trimming left V 3 bases short and J 1 base short, with 16 bases between. Germline CDR1 SGHNT, CDR2 YYREEE (reference sequence). The CDR3 length is 16 residues.

The rearrangement joins TRBV6-2 or TRBV6-3 to TRBJ2-2; no definite D call. Trimming pared 0 bases from V and 9 bases from J, leaving 8 bases between. Germline V gives CDR1 MNHEY, CDR2 SVGEGT. This CDR3 spans 13 amino acids. The CDR3 protein is CASSYSSGWELFF. In DNA form, the CDR3 reads TGTGCCAGCAGTTACTCGTCCGGTTGGGAGCTGTTTTTT.